The entry below gives a single T cell receptor (beta chain) sequence along with its context. The antigen is unknown. Germline assignment: CDR1 SGHRS and CDR2 YFSETQ. V was clipped by 4 bases and J by 5 bases; unmatched bases: 8. The CDR3 is 14 amino acids. Clones were read by immunoSEQ multiplex PCR, and TCRdb kept only the in-frame ones, dropping some. The sample consists of just over 15,000 clones, 56% of them appearing once. These data come from a study of radiation and T cells in renal cell carcinoma. Stated treatment: treatment-naive control, cytoreductive nephrectomy. This renal cell carcinoma was of the clear cell type. Control tumors came from 4 females and 11 to 12 males, aged roughly 35 to 85. Whole-study findings and limits: Irradiated tumors held more dominant CDR3 motifs than control tumors. Top 100 clonotypes averaged approximately 50% in irradiated versus about 45% in nephrectomy-only tumors.

Sequencing used tumor tissue, obtained from a patient whose treatment was nephrectomy without radiotherapy. The genes are TRBV5-1 and TRBJ1-1; 7 bases align to TRBD1. This receptor was obtained from a man between 45 and 60 years old with renal cell carcinoma. CDR3 protein: CASSQRQGGTEAFF. Here the CDR3 DNA reads TGCGCCAGCAGCCAAAGACAGGGAGGGACTGAAGCTTTCTTT.